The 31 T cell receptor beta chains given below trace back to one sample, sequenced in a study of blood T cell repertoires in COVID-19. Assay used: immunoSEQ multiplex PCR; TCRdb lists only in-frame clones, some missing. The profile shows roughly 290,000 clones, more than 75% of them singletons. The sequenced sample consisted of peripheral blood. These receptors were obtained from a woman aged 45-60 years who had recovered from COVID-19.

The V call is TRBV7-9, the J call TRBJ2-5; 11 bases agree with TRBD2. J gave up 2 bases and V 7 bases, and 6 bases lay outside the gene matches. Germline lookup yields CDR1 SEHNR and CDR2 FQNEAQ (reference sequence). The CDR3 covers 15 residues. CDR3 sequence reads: CASTRLAGTQETQYF. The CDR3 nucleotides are TGTGCCAGCACCAGACTAGCGGGGACACAAGAGACCCAGTACTTC.

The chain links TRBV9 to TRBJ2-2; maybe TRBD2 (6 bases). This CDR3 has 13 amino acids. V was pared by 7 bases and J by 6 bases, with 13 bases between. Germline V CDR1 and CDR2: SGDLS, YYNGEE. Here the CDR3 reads CASGRGTSGELFF. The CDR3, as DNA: TGTGCCAGCGGTCGGGGGACTTCCGGGGAGCTGTTTTTT. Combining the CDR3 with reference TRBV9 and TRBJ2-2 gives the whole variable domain DSGVTQTPKHLITATGQRVTLRCSPRSGDLSVYWYQQSLDQGLQFLIQYYNGEERAKGNILERFSAQQFPDLHSELNLSSLELGDSALYFCASGRGTSGELFFGEGSRLTVL.

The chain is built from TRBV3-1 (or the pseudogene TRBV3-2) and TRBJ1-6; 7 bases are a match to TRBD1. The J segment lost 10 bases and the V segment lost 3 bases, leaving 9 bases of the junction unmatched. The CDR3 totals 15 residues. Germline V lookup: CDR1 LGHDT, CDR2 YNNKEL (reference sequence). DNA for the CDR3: TGTGCCAGCAGCCAGCGTGACAGGGTTGCCTCACCCCTCCACTTT. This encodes CASSQRDRVASPLHF.

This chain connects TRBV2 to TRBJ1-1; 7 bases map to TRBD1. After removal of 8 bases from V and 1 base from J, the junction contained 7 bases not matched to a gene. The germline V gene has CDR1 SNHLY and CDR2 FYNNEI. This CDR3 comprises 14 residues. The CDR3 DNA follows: TGTGCCAGCCAAACAGGGGTCCAGAACACTGAAGCTTTCTTT. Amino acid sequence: CASQTGVQNTEAFF.

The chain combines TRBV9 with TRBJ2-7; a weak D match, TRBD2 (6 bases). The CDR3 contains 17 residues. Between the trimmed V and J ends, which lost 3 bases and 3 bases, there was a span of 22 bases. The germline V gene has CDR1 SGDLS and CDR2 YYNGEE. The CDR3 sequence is CASSEGPLLAGFYEQYF. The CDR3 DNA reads TGTGCCAGCAGCGAAGGCCCATTACTAGCCGGATTCTACGAGCAGTACTTC.

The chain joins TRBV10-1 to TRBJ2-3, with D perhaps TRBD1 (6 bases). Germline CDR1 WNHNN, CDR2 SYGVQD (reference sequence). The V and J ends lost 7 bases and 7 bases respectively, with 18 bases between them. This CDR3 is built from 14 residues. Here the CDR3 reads CASTSSTGLNTQYF. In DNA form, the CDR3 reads TGCGCCAGCACCAGTTCTACAGGGTTAAATACGCAGTATTTT.

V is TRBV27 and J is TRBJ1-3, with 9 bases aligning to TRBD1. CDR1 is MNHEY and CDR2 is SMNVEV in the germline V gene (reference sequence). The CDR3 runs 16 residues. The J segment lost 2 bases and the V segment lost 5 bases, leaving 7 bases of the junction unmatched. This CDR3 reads CASSPGQGRPGNTIYF. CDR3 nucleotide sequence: TGTGCCAGCAGTCCGGGACAGGGTCGGCCTGGAAACACCATATATTTT.

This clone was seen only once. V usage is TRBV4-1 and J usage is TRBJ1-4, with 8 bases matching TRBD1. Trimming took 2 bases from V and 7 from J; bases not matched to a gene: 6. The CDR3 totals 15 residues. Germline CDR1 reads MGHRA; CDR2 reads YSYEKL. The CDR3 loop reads CASSQSGGQVEKLFF. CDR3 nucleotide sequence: TGCGCCAGCAGCCAATCCGGGGGACAGGTTGAAAAACTGTTTTTT.

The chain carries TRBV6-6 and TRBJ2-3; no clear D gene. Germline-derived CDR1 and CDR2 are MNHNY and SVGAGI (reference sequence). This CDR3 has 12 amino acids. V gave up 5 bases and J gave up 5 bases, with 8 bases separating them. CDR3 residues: CASSQLVDTQYF. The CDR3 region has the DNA TGTGCCAGCAGTCAATTAGTAGATACGCAGTATTTT.

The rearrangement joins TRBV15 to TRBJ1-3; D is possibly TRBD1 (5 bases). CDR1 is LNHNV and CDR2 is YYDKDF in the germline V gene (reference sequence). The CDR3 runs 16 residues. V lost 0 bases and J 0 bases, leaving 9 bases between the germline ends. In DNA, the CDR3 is TGTGCCACCAGCAGAGATCTAGACAGCTCTGGAAACACCATATATTTT. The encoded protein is CATSRDLDSSGNTIYF. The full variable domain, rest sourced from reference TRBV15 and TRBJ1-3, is DAMVIQNPRYQVTQFGKPVTLSCSQTLNHNVMYWYQQKSSQAPKLLFHYYDKDFNNEADTPDNFQSRRPNTSFCFLDIRSPGLGDTAMYLCATSRDLDSSGNTIYFGEGSWLTVV.

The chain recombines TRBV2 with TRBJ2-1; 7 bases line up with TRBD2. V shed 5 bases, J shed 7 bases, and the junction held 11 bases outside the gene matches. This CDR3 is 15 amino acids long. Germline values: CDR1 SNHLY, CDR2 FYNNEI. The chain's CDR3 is CASSKRTSSGNEQFF. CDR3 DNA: TGTGCCAGCAGTAAAAGGACTAGTTCGGGTAATGAGCAGTTCTTC.

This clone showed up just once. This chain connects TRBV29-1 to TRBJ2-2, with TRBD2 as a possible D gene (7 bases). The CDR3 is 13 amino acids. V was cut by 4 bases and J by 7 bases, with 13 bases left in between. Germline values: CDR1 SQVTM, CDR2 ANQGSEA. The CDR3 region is CSVASGGGGELFF. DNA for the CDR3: TGCAGCGTTGCTAGCGGAGGGGGCGGGGAGCTGTTTTTT.

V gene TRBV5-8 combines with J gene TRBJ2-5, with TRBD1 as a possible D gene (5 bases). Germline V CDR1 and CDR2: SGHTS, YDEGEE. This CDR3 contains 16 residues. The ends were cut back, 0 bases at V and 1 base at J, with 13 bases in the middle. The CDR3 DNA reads TGTGCCAGCAGCTTGGCTGGCAGGGTGAGCCAAGAGACCCAGTACTTC. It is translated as CASSLAGRVSQETQYF.

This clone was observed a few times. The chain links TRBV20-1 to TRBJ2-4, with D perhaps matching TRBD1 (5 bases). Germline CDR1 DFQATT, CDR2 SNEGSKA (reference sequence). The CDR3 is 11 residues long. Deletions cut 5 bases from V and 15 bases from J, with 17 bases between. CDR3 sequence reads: CSARSRAQGYF. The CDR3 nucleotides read TGCAGTGCTCGGAGCAGGGCCCAGGGGTACTTC.

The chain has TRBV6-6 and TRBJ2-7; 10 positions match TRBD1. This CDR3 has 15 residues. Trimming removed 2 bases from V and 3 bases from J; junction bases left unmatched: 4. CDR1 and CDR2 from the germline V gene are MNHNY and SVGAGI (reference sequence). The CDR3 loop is CASSYGTGVGYEQYF. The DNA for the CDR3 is TGTGCCAGCAGTTACGGGACAGGGGTAGGCTACGAGCAGTACTTC.

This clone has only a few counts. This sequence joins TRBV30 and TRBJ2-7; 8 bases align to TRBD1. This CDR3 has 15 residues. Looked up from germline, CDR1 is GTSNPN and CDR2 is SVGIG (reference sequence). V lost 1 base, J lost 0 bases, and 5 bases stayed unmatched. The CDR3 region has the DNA TGTGCCTGGAGTGGGGGACAGGAAAACTCCTACGAGCAGTACTTC. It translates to CAWSGGQENSYEQYF.

CDR3 sequence reads: CASSSGLPGGETQYF. CDR3 in DNA: TGTGCCAGCAGTTCGGGACTCCCTGGGGGAGAGACCCAGTACTTC. This chain connects TRBV27 to TRBJ2-5, with D tentatively TRBD2 (6 bases). CDR1 is MNHEY and CDR2 is SMNVEV in the germline V gene (reference sequence). V lost 4 bases and J 4 bases, leaving 16 bases between the germline ends. This CDR3 is 15 amino acids long.

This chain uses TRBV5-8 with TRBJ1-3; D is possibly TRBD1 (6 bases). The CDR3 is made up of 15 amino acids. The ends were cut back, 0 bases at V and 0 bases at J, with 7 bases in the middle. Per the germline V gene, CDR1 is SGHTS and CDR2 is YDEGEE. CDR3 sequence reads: CASSLATGSGNTIYF. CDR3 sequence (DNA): TGTGCCAGCAGCTTGGCGACAGGCTCTGGAAACACCATATATTTT.

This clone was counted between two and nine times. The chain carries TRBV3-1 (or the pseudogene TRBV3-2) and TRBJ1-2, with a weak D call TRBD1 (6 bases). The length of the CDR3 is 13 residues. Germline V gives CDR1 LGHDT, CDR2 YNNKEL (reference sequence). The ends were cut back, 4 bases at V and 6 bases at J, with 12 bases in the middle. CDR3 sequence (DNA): TGTGCCAGCAGCCTGTACAGGGCGGATGGCTACACCTTC. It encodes CASSLYRADGYTF.

CDR3 DNA: TGTGCCAGCAGCCAAGGGACAGCGAAAGTGAAGCCCCAGCATTTT. Its translation: CASSQGTAKVKPQHF. V and J are TRBV3-1 (or the pseudogene TRBV3-2) and TRBJ1-5; possible D gene TRBD1, 6 bases. The V and J ends lost 1 base and 8 bases respectively, with 15 bases between them. CDR1 LGHDT and CDR2 YNNKEL come from the germline V gene (reference sequence). This CDR3 has 15 amino acids.

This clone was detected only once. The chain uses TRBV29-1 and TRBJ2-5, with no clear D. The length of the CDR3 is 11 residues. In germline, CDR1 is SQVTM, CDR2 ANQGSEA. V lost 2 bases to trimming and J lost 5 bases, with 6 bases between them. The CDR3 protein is CSVEQKETQYF. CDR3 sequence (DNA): TGCAGCGTTGAACAGAAGGAGACCCAGTACTTC.

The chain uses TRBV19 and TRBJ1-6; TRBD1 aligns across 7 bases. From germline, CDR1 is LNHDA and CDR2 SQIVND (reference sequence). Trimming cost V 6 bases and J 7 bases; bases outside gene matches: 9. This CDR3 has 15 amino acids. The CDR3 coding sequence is TGTGCCAGTAGCCGACAGGGAACGCAAAATTCACCCCTCCACTTT. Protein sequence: CASSRQGTQNSPLHF. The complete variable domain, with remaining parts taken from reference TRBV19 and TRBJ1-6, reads DGGITQSPKYLFRKEGQNVTLSCEQNLNHDAMYWYRQDPGQGLRLIYYSQIVNDFQKGDIAEGYSVSREKKESFPLTVTSAQKNPTAFYLCASSRQGTQNSPLHFGNGTRLTVT.

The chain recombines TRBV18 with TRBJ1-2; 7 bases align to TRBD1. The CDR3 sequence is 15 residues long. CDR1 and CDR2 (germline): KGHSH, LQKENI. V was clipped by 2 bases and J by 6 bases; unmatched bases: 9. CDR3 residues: CASSPGGRGTDGYTF. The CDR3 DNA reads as TGTGCCAGCTCACCAGGGGGCAGGGGGACCGATGGCTACACCTTC.

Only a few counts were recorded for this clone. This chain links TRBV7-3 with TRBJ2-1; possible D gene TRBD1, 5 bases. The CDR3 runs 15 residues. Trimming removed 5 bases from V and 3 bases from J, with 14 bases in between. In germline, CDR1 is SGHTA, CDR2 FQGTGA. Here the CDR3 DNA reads TGTGCCAGCAGCATCAGGGCCTCAAACTACAATGAGCAGTTCTTC. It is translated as CASSIRASNYNEQFF.

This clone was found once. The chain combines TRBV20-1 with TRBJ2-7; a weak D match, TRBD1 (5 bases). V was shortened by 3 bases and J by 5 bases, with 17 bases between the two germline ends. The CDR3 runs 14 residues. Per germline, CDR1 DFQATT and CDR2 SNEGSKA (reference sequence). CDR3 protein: CSASVHGAGDEQYF. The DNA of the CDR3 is TGCAGTGCTAGTGTTCATGGGGCTGGGGACGAGCAGTACTTC.

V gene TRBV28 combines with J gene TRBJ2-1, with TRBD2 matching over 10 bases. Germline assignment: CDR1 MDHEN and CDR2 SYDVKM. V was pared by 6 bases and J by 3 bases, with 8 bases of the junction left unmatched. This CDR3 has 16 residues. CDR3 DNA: TGTGCCAGCAGGGGCCTCAGCGGGGGGGACTACAATGAGCAGTTCTTC. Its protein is CASRGLSGGDYNEQFF.

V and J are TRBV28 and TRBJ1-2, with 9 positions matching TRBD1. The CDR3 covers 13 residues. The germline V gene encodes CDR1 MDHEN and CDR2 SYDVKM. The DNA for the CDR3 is TGTGCAACGACAGGGGGATCTAACTATGGCTACACCTTC. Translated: CATTGGSNYGYTF.

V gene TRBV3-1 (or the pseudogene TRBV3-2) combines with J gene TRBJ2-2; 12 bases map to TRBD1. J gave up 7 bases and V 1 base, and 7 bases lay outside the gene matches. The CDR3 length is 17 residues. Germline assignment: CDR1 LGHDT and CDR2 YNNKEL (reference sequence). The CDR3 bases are TGTGCCAGCAGCCAAGCGGGACAGGGGGCTCCTGGCGGGGAGCTGTTTTTT. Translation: CASSQAGQGAPGGELFF.

The DNA for the CDR3 is TGCGCCAGCAGCTTGGGGGGGCCGACCGGGGAGCTGTTTTTT. This translates into CASSLGGPTGELFF. V gene TRBV5-1 combines with J gene TRBJ2-2, with D possibly being TRBD1 (6 bases). The germline V and J ends were trimmed by 0 bases and 5 bases, with 8 bases remaining between them. The length of the CDR3 is 14 residues. Germline assignment: CDR1 SGHRS and CDR2 YFSETQ.

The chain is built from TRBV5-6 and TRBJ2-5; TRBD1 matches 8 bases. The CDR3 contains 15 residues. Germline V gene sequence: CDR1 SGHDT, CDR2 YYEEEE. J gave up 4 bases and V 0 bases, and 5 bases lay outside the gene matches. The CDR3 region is CASSLGTGGSETQYF. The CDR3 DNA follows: TGTGCCAGCAGCTTGGGAACAGGGGGGTCAGAGACCCAGTACTTC.

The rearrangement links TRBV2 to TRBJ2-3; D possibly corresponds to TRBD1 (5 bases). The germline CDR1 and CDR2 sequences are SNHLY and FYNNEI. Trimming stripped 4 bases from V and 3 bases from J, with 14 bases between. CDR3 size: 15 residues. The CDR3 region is CASSAEFQGTDTQYF. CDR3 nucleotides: TGTGCCAGCAGTGCCGAATTCCAGGGAACAGATACGCAGTATTTT.